This is a list of T cell receptor beta chains from one sample in a study of cytomegalovirus exposure and HLA in healthy donors. The repertoire was sequenced with immunoSEQ multiplex PCR; TCRdb's copy has only in-frame clones and lacks some. The sample shows about 170,000 clones, roughly 88% of them seen only once. Sequenced: PBMCs. All receptors come from a boy aged 2 to 9 in good health and CMV-seronegative. CDR3s include the opening cysteine and the closing phenylalanine or tryptophan. A D gene is named only where the DNA matches it firmly. Where a row states a size, it is once, few, many or the class of an expanded clone; other rows omit it.

V gene	CDR3 length	D gene	J gene	clone size	CDR3 protein	CDR3 DNA
TRBV4-3	17	TRBD1	TRBJ1-2	once	CASSQVPLQGAASGYTF	TGCGCCAGCAGCCAAGTTCCGCTCCAGGGGGCGGCAAGTGGCTACACCTTC
TRBV30	15	TRBD1	TRBJ2-3	few	CAWSKDRGPTDTQYF	TGTGCCTGGAGTAAGGACAGGGGGCCCACAGATACGCAGTATTTT
TRBV5-4	14	-	TRBJ2-7	-	CASSLLGRIYEQYF	TGTGCCAGCAGCTTGTTGGGCCGGATTTACGAGCAGTACTTC
TRBV7-9	14	TRBD1	TRBJ1-4	-	CASSKGQGREKLFF	TGTGCCAGCAGCAAAGGACAGGGGAGGGAAAAACTGTTTTTT
TRBV18	15	TRBD1	TRBJ1-1	-	CASSPDRVPGTEAFF	TGTGCCAGCTCACCTGACAGGGTTCCGGGCACTGAAGCTTTCTTT
TRBV6-5	14	TRBD1	TRBJ1-1	-	CASSPATGRTEAFF	TGTGCCAGCAGTCCTGCGACAGGGAGGACTGAAGCTTTCTTT
TRBV29-1	12	-	TRBJ2-5	-	CSVDSGVETQYF	TGCAGCGTTGATTCGGGGGTGGAGACCCAGTACTTC
TRBV6-5	14	TRBD1	TRBJ1-4	few	CASRPGQGNEKLFF	TGTGCCAGCAGACCGGGACAGGGGAACGAAAAACTGTTTTTT
TRBV5-5	14	-	TRBJ1-4	-	CASSLRPGGEKLFF	TGTGCCAGCAGCTTGCGTCCAGGAGGTGAAAAACTGTTTTTT
TRBV2	14	-	TRBJ1-5	-	CASRNRGRGQPQHF	TGTGCCAGCAGAAATAGGGGTAGAGGTCAGCCCCAGCATTTT
TRBV7-7	13	-	TRBJ1-5	few	CASSFSLNQPQHF	TGTGCCAGCAGCTTTTCCCTGAATCAGCCCCAGCATTTT
TRBV2	16	TRBD2	TRBJ2-1	few	CASSVDSGGTYNEQFF	TGTGCCAGCAGTGTTGATAGCGGGGGGACCTACAATGAGCAGTTCTTC
TRBV9	16	TRBD1	TRBJ1-1	-	CASSVGTGGVNTEAFF	TGTGCCAGCAGCGTCGGGACAGGGGGGGTAAACACTGAAGCTTTCTTT
TRBV13	13	-	TRBJ1-1	-	CASSRGLNTEAFF	TGTGCCAGCAGCAGGGGGTTGAACACTGAAGCTTTCTTT
TRBV19	14	-	TRBJ2-2	-	CASKIRVNTGELFF	TGTGCCAGTAAAATCAGGGTGAACACCGGGGAGCTGTTTTTT
TRBV6-1	12	-	TRBJ2-1	-	CASSRVPNEQFF	TGTGCCAGCAGCAGGGTCCCAAATGAGCAGTTCTTC
TRBV4-3	14	-	TRBJ2-5	-	CASSQGLAQETQYF	TGCGCCAGCAGCCAAGGTCTAGCGCAAGAGACCCAGTACTTC
TRBV7-7	16	TRBD2	TRBJ2-5	-	CASSPGLADFQETQYF	TGTGCTAGCAGCCCAGGACTAGCGGACTTCCAAGAGACCCAGTACTTC
TRBV7-6	13	-	TRBJ2-1	-	CASSLVGHGEQFF	TGTGCCAGCAGCTTAGTGGGGCACGGTGAGCAGTTCTTC
TRBV4-1	14	TRBD1	TRBJ1-5	-	CASSRDRGSWPQHF	TGCGCCAGCAGCCGGGACAGGGGATCATGGCCCCAGCATTTT
TRBV19	14	-	TRBJ1-2	-	CASSGAAANYGYTF	TGTGCCAGTAGTGGCGCGGCAGCTAACTATGGCTACACCTTC
TRBV15	14	TRBD1	TRBJ2-7	-	CATRRTGGGYEQYF	TGTGCCACCAGACGGACAGGGGGCGGGTACGAGCAGTACTTC
TRBV18	13	-	TRBJ2-2	few	CASSPPRTGELFF	TGTGCCAGCTCACCACCGAGGACCGGGGAGCTGTTTTTT
TRBV7-8	13	TRBD2	TRBJ2-4	-	CASSLAGGSIQYF	TGTGCCAGCAGCTTAGCGGGAGGGTCCATTCAGTACTTC
TRBV13	15	TRBD2	TRBJ2-1	-	CASSPRTSGAREQFF	TGTGCCAGCAGCCCTCGGACTAGCGGGGCTCGGGAGCAGTTCTTC
TRBV12-5	14	TRBD1	TRBJ2-1	few	CASGLFTGANEQFF	TGTGCTAGTGGTTTGTTTACAGGGGCAAATGAGCAGTTCTTC
TRBV27	15	-	TRBJ2-7	-	CASSLSAGSLYEQYF	TGTGCCAGCAGTTTATCAGCCGGGTCCCTCTACGAGCAGTACTTC
TRBV7-9	13	-	TRBJ1-2	-	CASSLVGVSGYTF	TGTGCCAGCAGCTTAGTGGGAGTCTCTGGCTACACCTTC
TRBV6-5	13	-	TRBJ1-3	-	CASSQGPGNTIYF	TGTGCCAGCAGCCAGGGCCCTGGAAACACCATATATTTT
TRBV29-1	14	TRBD2	TRBJ2-1	once	CSARTSGVHNEQFF	TGCAGCGCCCGGACTAGCGGGGTCCACAATGAGCAGTTCTTC
TRBV10-1	20	TRBD2	TRBJ2-3	-	CASSTTNKRLAGASTDTQYF	TGCGCCAGCAGTACAACTAACAAAAGACTAGCGGGAGCTTCAACAGATACGCAGTATTTT
TRBV30	15	-	TRBJ2-7	few	CAWSDGDFYSYEQYF	TGTGCCTGGAGCGACGGGGACTTTTACTCCTACGAGCAGTACTTC
TRBV15	16	TRBD1	TRBJ1-6	-	CATSGMDRSNNSPLHF	TGTGCCACCAGCGGAATGGACAGGTCGAACAATTCACCCCTCCACTTT